Here is one T cell receptor (beta chain) with its context. This sample stems from a study of blood T cell repertoires in COVID-19. Study context: Collection of acute and convalescent COVID-19 samples took place in the United States, Italy and Spain.

Trimming took 2 bases from V and 2 from J, leaving 15 bases between them. Germline V CDR1 and CDR2: SGHVS, FNYEAQ. This CDR3 is built from 17 residues. The repertoire was sequenced with immunoSEQ multiplex PCR; TCRdb's copy has only in-frame clones and lacks some. This sample has some 87,000 clones, with roughly 80% found just once. The sample consisted of peripheral blood. The sequence derives from a man aged 45-65 years who had recovered from COVID-19. This chain uses TRBV7-6 with TRBJ2-2, with D tentatively TRBD1 (7 bases). The CDR3 sequence: CASSLKGGGGNTGELFF. CDR3 nucleotides: TGTGCCAGCAGCTTAAAGGGTGGAGGGGGCAACACCGGGGAGCTGTTTTTT.